What follows are 23 T cell receptor beta chains derived from one specimen sequenced in a study of PD-1 blockade in classical Hodgkin lymphoma. Profiled with immunoSEQ multiplex PCR; TCRdb holds only in-frame clones, not every one. This repertoire shows fewer than 20,000 clones, roughly 83% found once; its top ten account for 30% to 45%. Brentuximab vedotin exposure varied among the patients, all of whom had relapsed after autologous stem cell transplantation. The sample in question was peripheral blood mononuclear cells (PBMCs), obtained before the second cycle of nivolumab. All receptors derive from a human donor with classical Hodgkin lymphoma.

The chain recombines TRBV25-1 with TRBJ1-2; D not certain. Per the germline V gene, CDR1 is MGHDK and CDR2 is SYGVNS. CDR3 length equals 12 residues. V was trimmed by 3 bases and J by 7 bases, leaving 9 bases between them. The CDR3 coding sequence is TGTGCCAGCAGTGATTTAGTAGGTGGCTACACCTTC. Translated: CASSDLVGGYTF.

The chain uses TRBV30 and TRBJ1-5; D unclear. Germline CDR1 GTSNPN, CDR2 SVGIG (reference sequence). The CDR3 contains 14 residues. V was cut by 2 bases and J by 0 bases, with 8 bases left in between. The CDR3 is CAWSIGYSNQPQHF. The CDR3, as DNA: TGTGCCTGGAGTATCGGATATAGCAATCAGCCCCAGCATTTT.

This chain links TRBV27 with TRBJ2-7; D gene unclear. Germline assignment: CDR1 MNHEY and CDR2 SMNVEV (reference sequence). Trimming cost V 5 bases and J 2 bases, with 19 bases left between them. This CDR3 has 16 amino acids. The CDR3 protein is CASSPRYRPEAYEQYF. Written as DNA, the CDR3 is TGTGCCAGCAGTCCCCGGTATCGGCCAGAGGCCTACGAGCAGTACTTC.

V is TRBV5-1 and J is TRBJ2-7; TRBD2 aligns across 9 bases. Unmatched junction bases numbered 1, after V lost 0 bases and J lost 3 bases. The CDR3 has 14 residues. The germline V gene encodes CDR1 SGHRS and CDR2 YFSETQ. The CDR3 reads CASSLETSGYEQYF. In DNA form, the CDR3 reads TGCGCCAGCAGCTTGGAGACTAGCGGCTACGAGCAGTACTTC.

CDR3 in DNA: TGTGCCAGCAGCGCGGGTACCGGGGCCAACGTCCTGACTTTC. Translating gives CASSAGTGANVLTF. The chain couples TRBV9 to TRBJ2-6, with no clear D. Germline CDR1 SGDLS, CDR2 YYNGEE. Trimming took off 3 bases at V and 4 bases at J, with 8 bases between the two ends. This CDR3 region has 14 residues. The full variable domain, in which reference TRBV9 and TRBJ2-6 provide the parts outside the CDR3, is DSGVTQTPKHLITATGQRVTLRCSPRSGDLSVYWYQQSLDQGLQFLIQYYNGEERAKGNILERFSAQQFPDLHSELNLSSLELGDSALYFCASSAGTGANVLTFGAGSRLTVL.

V is TRBV9 and J is TRBJ1-5, with 8 bases identical to TRBD1. The V gene's germline CDR1 is SGDLS and CDR2 YYNGEE. The CDR3 runs 15 residues. V lost 0 bases, J lost 4 bases, and 3 bases stayed unmatched. Here the CDR3 DNA reads TGTGCCAGCAGCGTAGCGTGGACAGGGAATCAGCCCCAGCATTTT. Translated: CASSVAWTGNQPQHF.

The gene calls are TRBV28 and TRBJ1-4; 11 bases align to TRBD1. The V segment lost 6 bases and the J segment 6 bases; nucleotides outside the gene matches: 18. This CDR3 contains 19 residues. Germline assignment: CDR1 MDHEN and CDR2 SYDVKM. The CDR3 nucleotides are TGTGCCAGCAGCCTGCTGATGGACAGGGGGCGCTTATTGGATGAAAAACTGTTTTTT. Translated: CASSLLMDRGRLLDEKLFF.

V and J are TRBV11-2 and TRBJ2-1; TRBD2 is a possible D gene (5 bases). Germline CDR1 reads SGHAT; CDR2 reads FQNNGV. The CDR3 contains 13 residues. Trimming took 5 bases from V and 6 from J, leaving 11 bases between them. The CDR3 bases are TGTGCCAGCAGCCCCGGGGAGATCAATGAGCAGTTCTTC. Translation: CASSPGEINEQFF.

The chain employs TRBV10-2 and TRBJ1-1; D call uncertain. Trimming shortened V by 10 bases and J by 5 bases, and 11 bases separated the two germline ends. CDR1 and CDR2 (germline): WSHSY, SAAADI. The CDR3 consists of 11 residues. CDR3 in amino acids: CATTDYTEAFF. CDR3 bases: TGCGCCACCACGGACTATACTGAAGCTTTCTTT.

A few counts support this clone. The V and J genes are TRBV4-2 and TRBJ2-1; possible D gene TRBD2, 5 bases. This CDR3 spans 16 amino acids. Germline V lookup: CDR1 LGHNA, CDR2 YNFKEQ. Trimming stripped 0 bases from V and 2 bases from J, with 11 bases between. Here the CDR3 reads CASSQDTGIAYNEQFF. The CDR3 nucleotides are TGTGCCAGCAGCCAAGATACGGGGATTGCCTACAATGAGCAGTTCTTC.

This rearrangement joins TRBV7-3 to TRBJ2-7, with D perhaps given as TRBD1 or TRBD2 (7 bases each). Between the trimmed V and J ends, which lost 4 bases and 7 bases, there was a span of 14 bases. CDR1 SGHTA and CDR2 FQGTGA come from the germline V gene. The CDR3 loop spans 13 amino acids. The CDR3 here is CASSSDREGEQYF. The CDR3 DNA sequence: TGTGCCAGCAGCTCAGACAGGGAGGGAGAGCAGTACTTC.

The CDR3 nucleotides read TGTGCCAGCAGAACCGGGACCCCCAATGAGCAGTACTTC. It translates to CASRTGTPNEQYF. This rearrangement joins TRBV27 to TRBJ2-7; either TRBD1 or TRBD2 may supply D (5 bases each). CDR3 size: 13 residues. Between the trimmed V and J ends, which lost 6 bases and 7 bases, there was a span of 16 bases. From germline, CDR1 is MNHEY and CDR2 SMNVEV (reference sequence).

The V call is TRBV25-1, the J call TRBJ2-1; TRBD2 agrees at 8 bases. The CDR3 covers 16 residues. V lost 3 bases, J lost 3 bases, and 7 bases stayed unmatched. Germline values: CDR1 MGHDK, CDR2 SYGVNS. The chain's CDR3 is CASSDRSGGFYNEQFF. DNA for the CDR3: TGTGCCAGCAGTGACCGAAGCGGGGGTTTCTACAATGAGCAGTTCTTC.

This chain uses TRBV6-1 with TRBJ1-1; no definite D call. The CDR3 runs 13 residues. Trimming left V 2 bases short and J 1 base short, with 5 bases between. Germline loops: CDR1 MNHNS, CDR2 SASEGT. The CDR3 loop is CASSELPNTEAFF. CDR3 bases: TGTGCCAGCAGTGAACTTCCGAACACTGAAGCTTTCTTT.

The gene calls are TRBV7-6 and TRBJ1-1; no reliable D call. The V gene lost 5 bases and the J gene lost 2 bases, with 12 bases spanning the gap. Germline CDR1 reads SGHVS; CDR2 reads FNYEAQ. This CDR3 is 14 amino acids long. CDR3: CASSPRTENTEAFF. The CDR3 region has the DNA TGTGCCAGCAGCCCGCGGACGGAAAACACTGAAGCTTTCTTT.

V is TRBV7-9 and J is TRBJ2-1; D might be TRBD1 (6 bases). The CDR3 has 16 residues. Per germline, CDR1 SEHNR and CDR2 FQNEAQ (reference sequence). V lost 6 bases, J lost 3 bases, and 18 bases lay in between. The CDR3 DNA is TGTGCCAGCAGTCCTAAAACCGGGACACACTACAATGAGCAGTTCTTC. Translating it yields CASSPKTGTHYNEQFF.

The chain links TRBV4-1 to TRBJ1-1; TRBD1 might be the D (6 bases). CDR1 and CDR2 (germline): MGHRA, YSYEKL. Trimming removed 0 bases at V and 5 bases at J, with 13 bases between. This CDR3 contains 15 residues. CDR3 nucleotide sequence: TGCGCCAGCAGCCAAGATCAGACCCAGGGGACTGAAGCTTTCTTT. Translation gives CASSQDQTQGTEAFF.

The CDR3 here is CASSHVGRGGYTF. The CDR3 bases are TGCGCCAGCAGCCATGTTGGCCGGGGAGGCTACACCTTC. V is TRBV4-1 and J is TRBJ1-2; D is unresolved. Trimming took 3 bases from V and 8 from J, leaving 13 bases between them. Germline CDR1 MGHRA, CDR2 YSYEKL. This CDR3 region has 13 residues.

The chain carries TRBV15 and TRBJ2-7, with unresolved D. The CDR3 contains 15 residues. V was clipped by 1 base and J by 2 bases, with 12 bases between them. Per the germline V gene, CDR1 is LNHNV and CDR2 is YYDKDF (reference sequence). CDR3 residues: CATSRGLLTAYEQYF. CDR3 in DNA: TGTGCCACCAGCAGAGGTCTTCTCACAGCCTACGAGCAGTACTTC.

The chain employs TRBV28 and TRBJ1-1; tentative D call: TRBD1 (5 bases). The CDR3 is 15 amino acids. The V end lost 7 bases, the J end lost 5 bases, and 20 bases lay between the germline ends. Germline assignment: CDR1 MDHEN and CDR2 SYDVKM. This CDR3 reads CASTPHKGFKTEAFF. The DNA of the CDR3 is TGTGCCAGCACCCCTCATAAGGGGTTTAAGACTGAAGCTTTCTTT.

The chain has TRBV30 and TRBJ2-7, with D perhaps given as TRBD1 or TRBD2 (5 bases each). Trimming removed 7 bases at V and 2 bases at J, with 15 bases between. The CDR3 runs to 13 residues. Germline V gene sequence: CDR1 GTSNPN, CDR2 SVGIG (reference sequence). The CDR3 loop reads CALTRDPPYEQYF. CDR3 nucleotide sequence: TGTGCCTTAACCCGGGACCCCCCCTACGAGCAGTACTTC.

The chain combines TRBV5-1 with TRBJ1-1; maybe TRBD1 (6 bases). Germline V gene sequence: CDR1 SGHRS, CDR2 YFSETQ. V was shortened by 3 bases and J by 5 bases, with 14 bases between the two germline ends. The CDR3 is 14 amino acids. The DNA for the CDR3 is TGCGCCAGCAGCTCGACCCAGAGGGGGACTGAAGCTTTCTTT. Protein: CASSSTQRGTEAFF.

The chain is built from TRBV6-5 and TRBJ2-5; D unresolved. The CDR3 has 15 residues. The V gene's germline CDR1 is MNHEY and CDR2 SVGAGI. Trimming left V 2 bases short and J 4 bases short, with 14 bases between. The chain's CDR3 is CASSYGMSTAETQYF. In nucleotides, the CDR3 is TGTGCCAGCAGTTACGGCATGTCGACGGCAGAGACCCAGTACTTC.